The rows below give T cell receptor beta chains drawn from one sample of a study of OX40 agonist ivuxolimab in advanced cancers. The assay was immunoSEQ multiplex PCR, and TCRdb's table has in-frame clones only and misses some. The sample holds about 82,000 clones; around nine tenths are singletons and the top ten take roughly 0.6%. The input for sequencing was CD4+ or CD8+ T cells sorted from blood, taken in a trial of the OX40 agonist ivuxolimab. Source of these receptors: an adult with an advanced solid tumor such as melanoma, head and neck, liver or kidney cancer. CDR3s include the opening cysteine and the closing phenylalanine or tryptophan. The order of the fields is D gene, clone size, J gene, V gene, CDR3 DNA, CDR3 protein. A D gene is named only where the DNA matches it firmly. Clone size appears in some rows only: once, few, many, or a class for an expanded clone.

>NA|NA|TRBJ1-1|TRBV20-1
TGCAGTGCTGGGGAGAACACTGAAGCTTTCTTT
CSAGENTEAFF
>NA|NA|TRBJ2-1|TRBV7-9
TGTGCCAGCAGCTATATAGCGGAGTACAATGAGCAGTTCTTC
CASSYIAEYNEQFF
>TRBD2|NA|TRBJ2-3|TRBV9
TGTGCCAGCAGCGTAGAGTCTAGCGGCGATACGCAGTATTTT
CASSVESSGDTQYF
>NA|NA|TRBJ1-1|TRBV6-5
TGTGCCAGCAGTTCCGCTTATAAGAGGAGCGCTGAAGCTTTCTTT
CASSSAYKRSAEAFF
>NA|once|TRBJ2-7|TRBV13
TGTGCCAGCAGTATAGTGGCCCTACCCTACGAGCAGTACTTC
CASSIVALPYEQYF
>TRBD2|once|TRBJ2-3|TRBV4-2
TGTGCCAGCAGCCAAGATAGACTAGCGGGAGGGGGAGATACGCAGTATTTT
CASSQDRLAGGGDTQYF
>NA|NA|TRBJ2-1|TRBV18
TGTGCCAGCTCACCGGTTGGGTATGAGCAGTTCTTC
CASSPVGYEQFF
>TRBD2|NA|TRBJ2-5|TRBV2
TGTGCCAGCAGTTCTAGGACTAGCGGGAGCGTGGGGACCCAGTACTTC
CASSSRTSGSVGTQYF
>TRBD2|NA|TRBJ2-4|TRBV27
TGTGCCAGCAGTTTAAGTATAGGGGCGGGGGAGAACATTCAGTACTTC
CASSLSIGAGENIQYF
>TRBD1|NA|TRBJ2-1|TRBV6-5
TGTGCCAGCAGTCCTACAGGGGGGTCCTACAATGAGCAGTTCTTC
CASSPTGGSYNEQFF
>TRBD2|NA|TRBJ2-7|TRBV4-2
TGTGCCAGCAGCCAAGTTCGGGCGGGGGGGAACGAGCAGTACTTC
CASSQVRAGGNEQYF
>NA|NA|TRBJ1-5|TRBV6-1
TGTGCCAGCAGTGTAGAGGGTGTGGGTCAGCCCCAGCATTTT
CASSVEGVGQPQHF
>TRBD1|NA|TRBJ2-1|TRBV19
TGTGCCAGTAGTATCGTTCGGGCAGGGGGCGATTCCTACAATGAGCAGTTCTTC
CASSIVRAGGDSYNEQFF
>NA|NA|TRBJ1-5|TRBV27
TGTGCCAGCAGCCACGGACAGACCAGCAATCAGCCCCAGCATTTT
CASSHGQTSNQPQHF
>NA|NA|TRBJ1-5|TRBV2
TGTGCCAGCAGTGAAGGGGATAGCAATCAGCCCCAGCATTTT
CASSEGDSNQPQHF
>NA|NA|TRBJ1-3|TRBV21-1
TGTGCCAGCAGCTTTTCTGGAAACACCATATATTTT
CASSFSGNTIYF
>NA|NA|TRBJ2-7|TRBV6-1
TGTGCCAGCAGGCGCCCCAACGAGCAGTACTTC
CASRRPNEQYF
>NA|NA|TRBJ2-2|TRBV19
TGTGCCAGTAGACCAGGGTACGGGGAGCTGTTTTTT
CASRPGYGELFF
>TRBD1|NA|TRBJ2-3|TRBV29-1
TGCAGCGCGGGACAGGGAAGCACAGATACGCAGTATTTT
CSAGQGSTDTQYF
>NA|NA|TRBJ2-5|TRBV19
TGTGCCAGTAGTATTTTAGGCGGGCTTGGCCAAGAGACCCAGTACTTC
CASSILGGLGQETQYF
>NA|NA|TRBJ1-1|TRBV12-5
TGTGCTAGTGGCTTGTTGGACCGCTACGTTATGAACACTGAAGCTTTCTTT
CASGLLDRYVMNTEAFF
>NA|NA|TRBJ1-1|TRBV11-2
TGTGCCAGCAGCCCCCATGGGGTCGGAAGAACCACTGAAGCTTTCTTT
CASSPHGVGRTTEAFF
>NA|NA|TRBJ1-1|TRBV11-3
TGTGCCAGCGGGAGGGGAAACACTGAAGCTTTCTTT
CASGRGNTEAFF
>TRBD1|NA|TRBJ1-5|TRBV15
TGTGCCACCAGCAGGGGGACAGGGGTAAGCAATCAGCCCCAGCATTTT
CATSRGTGVSNQPQHF
>NA|NA|TRBJ1-6|TRBV5-8
TGTGCCAGCAGCTTTGTAATCTATAATTCACCCCTCCACTTT
CASSFVIYNSPLHF
>NA|NA|TRBJ2-7|TRBV7-9
TGTGCCAGCAGCCTAAATGGGAAGACCTACGAGCAGTACTTC
CASSLNGKTYEQYF
>NA|NA|TRBJ2-2|TRBV30
TGTGCCTGGACCCATGGGGGGTCCCCCGGGGAGCTGTTTTTT
CAWTHGGSPGELFF
>NA|NA|TRBJ2-7|TRBV6-4
TGTGCCAGCAGCCACTACCGAGGAGCCGAGCAGTACTTC
CASSHYRGAEQYF
>TRBD1|NA|TRBJ1-4|TRBV10-1
TGCGCCAGCAGCCCCGGACAGGGGGCTGGTGAAAAACTGTTTTTT
CASSPGQGAGEKLFF
>NA|NA|TRBJ2-7|TRBV5-5
TGTGCCAGCAGCTTGGGTAAGGGGACCTACGAGCAGTACTTC
CASSLGKGTYEQYF
>NA|NA|TRBJ1-3|TRBV5-3
TGTGCCAGAAGAAGAATAGGGCTAGGACACACCATATATTTT
CARRRIGLGHTIYF
>NA|NA|TRBJ2-1|TRBV9
TGTGCCAGCAGCGTGTCCCTTACTAGTCTTGAGCAGTTCTTC
CASSVSLTSLEQFF
>NA|NA|TRBJ1-2|TRBV5-6
TGTGCCAGCAGTTTCGGACAGACTAACTATGGCTACACCTTC
CASSFGQTNYGYTF
>NA|NA|TRBJ1-2|TRBV10-2
TGCGCCAGCAGTGAGTTGGGTCCGGTCTATGGCTACACCTTC
CASSELGPVYGYTF
>TRBD1|NA|TRBJ2-6|TRBV18
TGTGCCAGCTCACCGACAGGGAATGGGGCCAACGTCCTGACTTTC
CASSPTGNGANVLTF
>TRBD2|NA|TRBJ2-5|TRBV2
TGTGCCAGCAGTAGTTTATTCGGGGGGGTGAAGGAGACCCAGTACTTC
CASSSLFGGVKETQYF
>TRBD1|NA|TRBJ1-2|TRBV7-3
TGTGCCAGCAGCCAAAACCCCGGGACAGGATATGGCTACACCTTC
CASSQNPGTGYGYTF
>NA|NA|TRBJ1-1|TRBV11-2
TGTGCCAGCAGCTTAACGGGTGGCCAAAACACTGAAGCTTTCTTT
CASSLTGGQNTEAFF
>NA|NA|TRBJ2-7|TRBV12-2
TGTGCAAGTCGCTTAGCGGAGGGGGCCGCCTACGAGCAGTACTTC
CASRLAEGAAYEQYF
>TRBD1|NA|TRBJ2-7|TRBV19
TGTGCCACCACGCCGGGACAGGGATACTACGAGCAGTACTTC
CATTPGQGYYEQYF
>NA|NA|TRBJ1-1|TRBV2
TGTGCCAGCACGACAGGACAGTTGAACACTGAAGCTTTCTTT
CASTTGQLNTEAFF